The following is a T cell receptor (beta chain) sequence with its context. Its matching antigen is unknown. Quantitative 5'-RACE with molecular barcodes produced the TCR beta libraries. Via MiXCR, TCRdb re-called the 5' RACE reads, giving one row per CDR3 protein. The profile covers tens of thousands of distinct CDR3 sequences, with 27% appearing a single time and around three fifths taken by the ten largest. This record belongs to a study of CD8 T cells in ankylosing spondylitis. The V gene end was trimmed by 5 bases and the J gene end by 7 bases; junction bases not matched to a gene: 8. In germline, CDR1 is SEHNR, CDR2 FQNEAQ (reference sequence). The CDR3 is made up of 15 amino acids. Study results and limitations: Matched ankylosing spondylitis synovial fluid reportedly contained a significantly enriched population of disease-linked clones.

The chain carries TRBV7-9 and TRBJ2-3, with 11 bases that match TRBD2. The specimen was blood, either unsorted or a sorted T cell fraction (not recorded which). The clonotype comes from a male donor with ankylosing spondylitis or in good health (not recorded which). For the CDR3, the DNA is TGTGCCAGCAGCCAGCTAGCGGGAGGAGACCATACGCAGTATTTT. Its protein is CASSQLAGGDHTQYF.